These 3 T cell receptor beta chains share one sample of origin, sequenced in a study of T cell responses to AZD1222 COVID-19 vaccine. Sequencing was performed with immunoSEQ multiplex PCR; in TCRdb, only in-frame clones are kept and a portion is missing. The table records nearly 90,000 clones, 89% of them present only once. Sequencing was performed on peripheral blood, taken 28 days after the second AZD1222 dose. These receptors were collected from an adult who received the AZD1222 COVID-19 vaccine.

J is TRBJ2-2 and V is TRBV2; possible D gene TRBD1, 5 bases. In germline, CDR1 is SNHLY, CDR2 FYNNEI. V lost 5 bases and J 1 base, leaving 11 bases between the germline ends. This CDR3 contains 15 residues. CDR3 coding DNA: TGTGCCAGCAGTTTTGACAGCCTGAACACCGGGGAGCTGTTTTTT. Translation gives CASSFDSLNTGELFF.

This chain uses TRBV4-1 with TRBJ1-5; no clear D gene. V was shortened by 0 bases and J by 3 bases, with 9 bases between the two germline ends. Looked up from germline, CDR1 is MGHRA and CDR2 is YSYEKL. CDR3 length: 15 amino acids. As DNA, the CDR3 is TGCGCCAGCAGCCAAGATATGAGTTCCAATCAGCCCCAGCATTTT. Amino acids: CASSQDMSSNQPQHF.

This CDR3 is CSVGGQAGPGEQYF. The CDR3 DNA follows: TGCAGCGTTGGCGGACAGGCCGGGCCGGGCGAGCAGTACTTC. This chain links TRBV29-1 with TRBJ2-7; TRBD1 aligns across 7 bases. This CDR3 spans 14 amino acids. The V and J ends lost 4 bases and 6 bases, in that order; junction bases with no gene match: 12. CDR1 is SQVTM and CDR2 is ANQGSEA in the germline V gene.